Following are 19 T cell receptor beta chains from one sample sequenced in a study of cytomegalovirus exposure and HLA in healthy donors (dated by TCRdb to 2016 to 2017). The receptor library was made with the immunoSEQ multiplex PCR assay. The multiplex PCR relied on a mix of 60 forward primers for TCR Vbeta segments and 13 reverse primers for TCR Jbeta segments. TCRdb mirrors the immuneACCESS table, restricted to in-frame sequences. Some clones are absent from its copies; in checked studies, under half trace to an unresolved V gene, and the reason for the others is unknown. The sample has about 130,000 clones on record, 75% to 90% of them singletons. About 7% of the sample is taken by the ten largest. The sequenced sample consisted of PBMCs. These receptors all come from a woman between 25 and 40 years old in good health and CMV-seropositive.

V and J are TRBV28 and TRBJ2-7, with D possibly being TRBD2 (6 bases). Germline V gene lookup returns CDR1 MDHEN and CDR2 SYDVKM. CDR3 size: 14 residues. V lost 4 bases and J 5 bases, leaving 15 bases between the germline ends. CDR3 bases: TGTGCCAGCAGTTGGATAGGGAGGTGGAACGAGCAGTACTTC. It specifies CASSWIGRWNEQYF.

V is TRBV4-1 and J is TRBJ1-3, with unresolved D. CDR3 length: 13 amino acids. V lost 0 bases and J lost 7, with 7 bases in between. Germline CDR1 MGHRA, CDR2 YSYEKL. DNA of the CDR3: TGCGCCAGCAGCCAAGACTACGGGAACACCATATATTTT. It specifies CASSQDYGNTIYF.

This chain connects TRBV18 to TRBJ1-2; D is uncertain. The CDR3 is 15 residues long. V lost 3 bases and J 1 base, leaving 12 bases between the germline ends. Germline CDR1 and CDR2: KGHSH and LQKENI. As DNA, the CDR3 is TGTGCCAGCTCACCGGGCGCGGGAATTAACTATGGCTACACCTTC. Residues: CASSPGAGINYGYTF.

In its sample, this clone was seen a few times. This sequence joins TRBV27 and TRBJ2-7, with 15 bases lining up with TRBD2. J was trimmed by 1 base and V by 5 bases; bases with no gene match: 12. CDR3 length equals 19 residues. The V gene's germline CDR1 is MNHEY and CDR2 SMNVEV (reference sequence). CDR3 region: CASSPYSRTSGRESYEQYF. Written as DNA, the CDR3 is TGTGCCAGCAGTCCCTACTCCCGGACTAGCGGGAGGGAATCCTACGAGCAGTACTTC.

The chain is built from TRBV7-2 and TRBJ2-6; D is possibly TRBD2 (6 bases). The CDR3 spans 17 residues. Germline-derived CDR1 and CDR2 are SGHTA and FQGNSA. Deletions cut 6 bases from V and 0 bases from J, with 15 bases between. In DNA form, the CDR3 reads TGTGCCAGCAGTGCGGCGGGGCTCCTCTCTGGGGCCAACGTCCTGACTTTC. Translated: CASSAAGLLSGANVLTF. Combining the CDR3 with reference TRBV7-2 and TRBJ2-6 gives the whole variable domain GAGVSQSPSNKVTEKGKDVELRCDPISGHTALYWYRQSLGQGLEFLIYFQGNSAPDKSGLPSDRFSAERTGGSVSTLTIQRTQQEDSAVYLCASSAAGLLSGANVLTFGAGSRLTVL.

The chain combines TRBV28 with TRBJ2-2; weak D call: TRBD2 (5 bases). The CDR3 has 14 residues. The V and J ends lost 7 bases and 3 bases respectively, with 12 bases between them. The germline V gene encodes CDR1 MDHEN and CDR2 SYDVKM. CDR3 region: CASTSGIYTGELFF. The CDR3 nucleotides read TGTGCCAGCACCTCCGGGATATACACCGGGGAGCTGTTTTTT.

V and J are TRBV4-1 and TRBJ2-1; D gene ambiguous. V lost 1 base and J 6 bases, leaving 10 bases between the germline ends. Per the germline V gene, CDR1 is MGHRA and CDR2 is YSYEKL. The CDR3 runs 14 residues. The CDR3 DNA reads as TGCGCCAGCAGCCAAGGCGAACTCTTCAATGAGCAGTTCTTC. Protein product: CASSQGELFNEQFF.

The chain has TRBV5-1 and TRBJ2-1; D may be TRBD2 (6 bases). From germline, CDR1 is SGHRS and CDR2 YFSETQ. V gave up 0 bases and J gave up 3 bases, with 10 bases separating them. This CDR3 has 15 amino acids. CDR3 coding DNA: TGCGCCAGCAGCTTGGGAGCGGGCAGCTACAATGAGCAGTTCTTC. It specifies CASSLGAGSYNEQFF. Full variable domain (outside the CDR3, taken from reference TRBV5-1 and TRBJ2-1): KAGVTQTPRYLIKTRGQQVTLSCSPISGHRSVSWYQQTPGQGLQFLFEYFSETQRNKGNFPGRFSGRQFSNSRSEMNVSTLELGDSALYLCASSLGAGSYNEQFFGPGTRLTVL.

The rearrangement uses TRBV5-6 and TRBJ1-3, with D unclear. The V end lost 3 bases, the J end lost 0 bases, and 4 bases lay between the germline ends. CDR1 is SGHDT, CDR2 YYEEEE, per germline. The CDR3 is made up of 13 amino acids. The CDR3 is CASSYSSGNTIYF. The CDR3 nucleotides are TGTGCCAGCAGCTATAGCTCTGGAAACACCATATATTTT.

The rearrangement links TRBV2 to TRBJ1-1, with a tentative D call TRBD1 (6 bases). The germline CDR1 and CDR2 sequences are SNHLY and FYNNEI. This CDR3 contains 14 residues. The V and J ends lost 4 bases and 3 bases respectively, with 12 bases between them. The CDR3 protein is CASSGKGGDTEAFF. CDR3 coding DNA: TGTGCCAGCAGTGGGAAGGGGGGGGACACTGAAGCTTTCTTT. Combining the CDR3 with reference TRBV2 and TRBJ1-1 gives the whole variable domain EPEVTQTPSHQVTQMGQEVILRCVPISNHLYFYWYRQILGQKVEFLVSFYNNEISEKSEIFDDQFSVERPDGSNFTLKIRSTKLEDSAMYFCASSGKGGDTEAFFGQGTRLTVV.

Points on this clone: The same CDR3 also results from other DNA sequences found in this sample. The rearrangement joins TRBV18 to TRBJ1-5, with D perhaps TRBD1 (5 bases). Deletions cut 2 bases from V and 0 bases from J, with 5 bases between. The germline V gene has CDR1 KGHSH and CDR2 LQKENI. The CDR3 has 14 amino acids. DNA for the CDR3: TGTGCCAGCTCACCAGACAGTAGCAATCAGCCCCAGCATTTT. It is translated as CASSPDSSNQPQHF.

V gene TRBV2 combines with J gene TRBJ2-1, with D possibly being TRBD2 (5 bases). From germline, CDR1 is SNHLY and CDR2 FYNNEI. The CDR3 has 15 residues. Trimming removed 6 bases at V and 0 bases at J, with 12 bases between. The CDR3, as DNA: TGTGCCAGCAGAGAGGACTCCAGCTCCTACAATGAGCAGTTCTTC. It encodes CASREDSSSYNEQFF.

The chain uses TRBV27 and TRBJ1-4; D is perhaps TRBD1 (6 bases). Per germline, CDR1 MNHEY and CDR2 SMNVEV (reference sequence). Deletions cut 2 bases from V and 8 bases from J, with 9 bases between. The CDR3 is 13 residues long. As DNA, the CDR3 is TGTGCCAGCAGTTTAACAGGGAAGGAAAAACTGTTTTTT. Residues: CASSLTGKEKLFF.

This clone was observed a single time. The chain couples TRBV5-1 to TRBJ2-7; TRBD2 agrees at 9 bases. Trimming cost V 1 base and J 0 bases; bases outside gene matches: 5. Germline V gene sequence: CDR1 SGHRS, CDR2 YFSETQ. The CDR3 runs 16 residues. CDR3 DNA: TGCGCCAGCAGCTTGTTAGCGGGAGCTACCTCCTACGAGCAGTACTTC. Residues: CASSLLAGATSYEQYF.

The chain recombines TRBV7-2 with TRBJ2-7, with 7 bases that match TRBD1. V shed 4 bases and J 1 base; nucleotides not matched to a gene: 1. The V gene's germline CDR1 is SGHTA and CDR2 FQGNSA. The CDR3 covers 13 residues. The CDR3 DNA follows: TGTGCCAGCAGCTCGACAGGGTCCTACGAGCAGTACTTC. It encodes CASSSTGSYEQYF. Filled out from reference TRBV7-2 and TRBJ2-7, the complete variable domain reads GAGVSQSPSNKVTEKGKDVELRCDPISGHTALYWYRQSLGQGLEFLIYFQGNSAPDKSGLPSDRFSAERTGGSVSTLTIQRTQQEDSAVYLCASSSTGSYEQYFGPGTRLTVT.

The chain has TRBV10-3 and TRBJ2-3; 12 bases fit TRBD2. The germline gives CDR1 ENHRY, CDR2 SYGVKD. CDR3 length: 15 amino acids. V shed 6 bases, J shed 3 bases, and the junction held 4 bases outside the gene matches. CDR3 nucleotides: TGTGCCATCAGGAGCGGACTAGCGGGAACAGATACGCAGTATTTT. Encoded protein: CAIRSGLAGTDTQYF.

V usage is TRBV5-1 and J usage is TRBJ2-5; D unresolved. Germline V gives CDR1 SGHRS, CDR2 YFSETQ. Trimming cost V 2 bases and J 3 bases, with 8 bases left between them. CDR3 length equals 13 residues. CDR3 coding DNA: TGCGCCAGCAGCTTAACAGCCAAAGAGACCCAGTACTTC. This encodes CASSLTAKETQYF. Combining the CDR3 with reference TRBV5-1 and TRBJ2-5 gives the whole variable domain KAGVTQTPRYLIKTRGQQVTLSCSPISGHRSVSWYQQTPGQGLQFLFEYFSETQRNKGNFPGRFSGRQFSNSRSEMNVSTLELGDSALYLCASSLTAKETQYFGPGTRLLVL.

J is TRBJ2-3 and V is TRBV20-1; D is ambiguous. This CDR3 has 11 residues. Germline assignment: CDR1 DFQATT and CDR2 SNEGSKA (reference sequence). V shed 6 bases and J shed 9 bases, with 13 bases lying between them. The CDR3 region is CSAPIYETQYF. The DNA of the CDR3 is TGCAGTGCACCCATCTACGAAACGCAGTATTTT.

V and J are TRBV4-2 and TRBJ2-3; D uncertain. There are 16 residues in the CDR3. Germline CDR1 LGHNA, CDR2 YNFKEQ. Between the trimmed V and J ends, which lost 0 bases and 2 bases, there was a span of 12 bases. For the CDR3, the DNA is TGTGCCAGCAGCCAAGATCGTCACGGTCCCACAGATACGCAGTATTTT. Its protein is CASSQDRHGPTDTQYF.